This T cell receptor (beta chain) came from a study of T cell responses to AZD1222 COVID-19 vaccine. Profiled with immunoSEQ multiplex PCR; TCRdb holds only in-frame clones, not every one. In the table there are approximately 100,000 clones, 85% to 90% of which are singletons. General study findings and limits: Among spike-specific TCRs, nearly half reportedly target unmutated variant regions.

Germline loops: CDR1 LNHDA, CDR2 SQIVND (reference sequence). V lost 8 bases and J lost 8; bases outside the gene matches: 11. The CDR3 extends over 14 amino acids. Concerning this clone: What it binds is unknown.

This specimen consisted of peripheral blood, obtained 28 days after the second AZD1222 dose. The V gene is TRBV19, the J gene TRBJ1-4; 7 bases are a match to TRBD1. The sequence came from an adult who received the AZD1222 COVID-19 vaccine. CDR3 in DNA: TGTGCCAGTGGAGGACAGGCGAACTCCGAAAAACTGTTTTTT. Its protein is CASGGQANSEKLFF. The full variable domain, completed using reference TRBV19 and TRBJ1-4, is DGGITQSPKYLFRKEGQNVTLSCEQNLNHDAMYWYRQDPGQGLRLIYYSQIVNDFQKGDIAEGYSVSREKKESFPLTVTSAQKNPTAFYLCASGGQANSEKLFFGSGTQLSVL.